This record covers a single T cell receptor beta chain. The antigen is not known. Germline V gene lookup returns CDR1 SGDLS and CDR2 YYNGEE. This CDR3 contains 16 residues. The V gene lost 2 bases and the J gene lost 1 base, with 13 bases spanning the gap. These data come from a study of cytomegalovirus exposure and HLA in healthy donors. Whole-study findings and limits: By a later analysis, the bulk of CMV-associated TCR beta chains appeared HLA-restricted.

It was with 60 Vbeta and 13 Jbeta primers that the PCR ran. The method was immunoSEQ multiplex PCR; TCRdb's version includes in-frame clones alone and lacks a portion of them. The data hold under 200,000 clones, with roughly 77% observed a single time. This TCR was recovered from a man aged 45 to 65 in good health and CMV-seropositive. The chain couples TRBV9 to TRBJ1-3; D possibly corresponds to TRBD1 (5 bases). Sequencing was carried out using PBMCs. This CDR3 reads CASSVHEKGSGNTIYF. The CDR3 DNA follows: TGTGCCAGCAGCGTTCATGAGAAGGGGTCTGGAAACACCATATATTTT.